These T cell receptor beta chains were read from a single sample in a study of T cell responses to AZD1222 COVID-19 vaccine. Profiling relied on immunoSEQ multiplex PCR, and the TCRdb table lists in-frame clones only, not all of them. There are 150,000 to 200,000 clones in the sample; around nine tenths occur only once, and more than 25% lies in the top ten. The source was peripheral blood, collected 28 days after the second AZD1222 dose. The origin of the receptors is an adult who received the AZD1222 COVID-19 vaccine. Each CDR3 is given with its conserved first and last residue. Each record gives: clone size, D gene, V gene, J gene, CDR3 protein, CDR3 DNA. A D gene is named only where the DNA matches it firmly. Only part of the rows carry a size: once, few, many, or a class if the clone is expanded.

once	NA	TRBV7-2	TRBJ2-7	CASSLGPLTYEQYF	TGTGCCAGCAGCCTTGGCCCTCTTACCTACGAGCAGTACTTC
NA	NA	TRBV7-6	TRBJ2-7	CASSPNPYEQYF	TGTGCCAGCAGCCCGAACCCCTACGAGCAGTACTTC
NA	NA	TRBV10-2	TRBJ2-2	CASSEVATGELFF	TGCGCCAGCAGTGAGGTCGCCACCGGGGAGCTGTTTTTT
once	TRBD1	TRBV7-9	TRBJ1-5	CASSLATGLGPQHF	TGTGCCAGCAGCTTAGCGACAGGGCTAGGGCCCCAGCATTTT
once	NA	TRBV5-1	TRBJ2-2	CASSPGQNTGELFF	TGCGCCAGCAGCCCTGGACAGAACACCGGGGAGCTGTTTTTT
NA	TRBD1	TRBV19	TRBJ1-4	CASRQGTTFATNEKLFF	TGTGCCAGTAGACAGGGGACAACTTTTGCAACTAATGAAAAACTGTTTTTT
few	NA	TRBV2	TRBJ2-3	CASIRTSTDTQYF	TGTGCCAGCATCCGGACAAGCACAGATACGCAGTATTTT
NA	NA	TRBV2	TRBJ2-3	CASRLTGLRDTDTQYF	TGTGCCAGCAGGCTTACAGGGCTGCGGGACACAGATACGCAGTATTTT
NA	NA	TRBV13	TRBJ2-3	CASSSRQESTDTQYF	TGTGCCAGCAGCTCTCGCCAGGAAAGCACAGATACGCAGTATTTT
NA	TRBD2	TRBV5-1	TRBJ2-3	CASSLEGRVLADTQYF	TGCGCCAGCAGCTTGGAAGGGAGGGTGTTGGCAGATACGCAGTATTTT
once	TRBD1	TRBV6-5	TRBJ2-7	CASSYSLGQGHEQYF	TGTGCCAGCAGTTACTCGCTGGGACAGGGACACGAGCAGTACTTC
NA	NA	TRBV11-1	TRBJ2-1	CASSLGGLTTYNEQFF	TGTGCCAGCAGCTTAGGAGGGTTAACTACCTACAATGAGCAGTTCTTC
NA	NA	TRBV6-2/TRBV6-3	TRBJ2-2	CASSYPMRKNTGELFF	TGTGCCAGCAGTTACCCCATGCGCAAGAACACCGGGGAGCTGTTTTTT
NA	NA	TRBV7-2	TRBJ2-1	CASSPRRVNEQFF	TGTGCCAGCAGCCCCAGGCGGGTCAATGAGCAGTTCTTC
NA	NA	TRBV28	TRBJ2-1	CASSLYGDQFF	TGTGCCAGCAGTTTATATGGGGACCAGTTCTTC
NA	NA	TRBV4-3	TRBJ2-1	CASSRDLSSYNEQFF	TGCGCCAGCAGCCGGGACTTAAGCTCCTACAATGAGCAGTTCTTC
NA	TRBD2	TRBV28	TRBJ2-5	CASSLGTSGRPRETQYF	TGTGCCAGCAGTTTGGGGACTAGCGGGAGACCCAGGGAGACCCAGTACTTC
NA	NA	TRBV6-5	TRBJ2-4	CASIGGAKNIQYF	TGTGCCAGCATCGGAGGAGCCAAAAACATTCAGTACTTC
NA	NA	TRBV6-2/TRBV6-3	TRBJ1-1	CASSYGSVGLMNTEAFF	TGTGCCAGCAGTTACGGAAGCGTAGGCCTCATGAACACTGAAGCTTTCTTT
NA	NA	TRBV10-3	TRBJ1-1	CAIIGVAGTEAFF	TGTGCCATCATCGGGGTGGCGGGGACTGAAGCTTTCTTT
NA	NA	TRBV28	TRBJ1-2	CASSLGGTSYGYTF	TGTGCCAGCAGTTTAGGGGGGACATCCTATGGCTACACCTTC
NA	TRBD1	TRBV27	TRBJ1-2	CASRTGGNGYTF	TGTGCCAGCAGGACAGGGGGCAATGGCTACACCTTC
NA	NA	TRBV6-5	TRBJ1-3	CASSPRGGDGNTIYF	TGTGCCAGCAGTCCCCGGGGGGGGGATGGAAACACCATATATTTT
NA	NA	TRBV28	TRBJ2-3	CASRNRGSTDTQYF	TGTGCCAGCAGGAATAGGGGAAGCACAGATACGCAGTATTTT
NA	NA	TRBV29-1	TRBJ1-4	CSASPGEREKLFF	TGCAGCGCCTCGCCGGGGGAACGCGAAAAACTGTTTTTT
NA	NA	TRBV10-3	TRBJ1-4	CAISPSRENEKLFF	TGTGCCATCAGCCCCTCAAGGGAGAATGAAAAACTGTTTTTT
NA	TRBD2	TRBV5-1	TRBJ2-1	CASSSLAGGSYNEQFF	TGCGCCAGCAGCTCATTAGCGGGAGGCTCCTACAATGAGCAGTTCTTC
NA	TRBD2	TRBV28	TRBJ2-7	CASSRATSGRSYEQYF	TGTGCCAGCAGTCGCGCGACTAGCGGGAGATCCTACGAGCAGTACTTC
NA	NA	TRBV12-2	TRBJ2-1	CASHMSRPPGGSLWGNEQFF	TGTGCAAGTCACATGTCCCGACCGCCGGGAGGCTCCCTTTGGGGCAATGAGCAGTTCTTC
NA	NA	TRBV20-1	TRBJ2-7	CSARKVWEQYF	TGCAGTGCCAGAAAGGTTTGGGAGCAGTACTTC
NA	TRBD1	TRBV5-6	TRBJ2-4	CASSDDRGRNIQYF	TGTGCCAGCAGCGACGACAGGGGGAGGAACATTCAGTACTTC
NA	NA	TRBV29-1	TRBJ2-3	CSAKGRRNADTQYF	TGCAGCGCCAAGGGACGAAGAAACGCAGATACGCAGTATTTT
NA	NA	TRBV5-4	TRBJ1-6	CASSLDIPGLNSPLHF	TGTGCCAGCAGCTTGGATATACCGGGCCTCAATTCACCCCTCCACTTT
NA	TRBD2	TRBV13	TRBJ2-7	CASSLGVAGGLTF	TGTGCCAGCAGCCTCGGGGTAGCGGGAGGCCTTACGTTC
few	NA	TRBV4-3	TRBJ2-1	CASSQVWTSSYNEQFF	TGCGCCAGCAGCCAAGTGTGGACGTCCTCCTACAATGAGCAGTTCTTC
NA	NA	TRBV2	TRBJ2-1	CASSLGRGYNEQFF	TGTGCCAGCAGTCTGGGACGGGGATACAATGAGCAGTTCTTC
NA	TRBD2	TRBV15	TRBJ2-7	CATGAGGDEQYF	TGTGCCACCGGAGCGGGAGGGGACGAGCAGTACTTC
NA	NA	TRBV9	TRBJ2-1	CASSVVTVPSYNEQFF	TGTGCCAGCAGCGTAGTAACCGTTCCCTCCTACAATGAGCAGTTCTTC
NA	TRBD1	TRBV15	TRBJ1-6	CATSNDRENSPLHF	TGTGCCACCAGCAACGACAGGGAGAATTCACCCCTCCACTTT
NA	NA	TRBV6-5	TRBJ2-7	CAVEGYEQYF	TGTGCCGTAGAGGGGTACGAGCAGTACTTC
once	NA	TRBV10-2	TRBJ1-1	CASTQGNTEAFF	TGCGCCAGCACCCAGGGGAACACTGAAGCTTTCTTT
NA	TRBD2	TRBV18	TRBJ2-1	CASSPGLAGFNPYNEQFF	TGTGCCAGCTCACCCGGACTAGCGGGATTTAATCCCTACAATGAGCAGTTCTTC
NA	TRBD1	TRBV27	TRBJ1-6	CASRLGTAENSPLHF	TGTGCCAGCAGGCTTGGGACAGCCGAGAATTCACCCCTCCACTTT
NA	NA	TRBV7-2	TRBJ1-1	CASSWGLNTEAFF	TGTGCCAGCAGCTGGGGACTCAACACTGAAGCTTTCTTT
NA	NA	TRBV5-4	TRBJ1-2	CASSLETYYGYTF	TGTGCCAGCAGCTTGGAGACTTACTATGGCTACACCTTC
NA	NA	TRBV3-1/TRBV3-2	TRBJ2-7	CASSQDHSGYEQYF	TGTGCCAGCAGCCAAGATCACAGCGGCTACGAGCAGTACTTC
few	NA	TRBV7-9	TRBJ2-5	CASSLDLLLLQYF	TGTGCCAGCAGCTTAGATTTGCTGCTCCTACAGTACTTC
NA	TRBD2	TRBV7-9	TRBJ2-1	CATRLAGRNEQFF	TGTGCCACCAGACTAGCGGGAAGGAATGAGCAGTTCTTC
NA	NA	TRBV9	TRBJ2-3	CASSRDWSTDTQYF	TGTGCCAGCAGTAGGGACTGGAGCACAGATACGCAGTATTTT
NA	NA	TRBV20-1	TRBJ1-5	CSASFGFGNQPQHF	TGCAGTGCTAGTTTCGGGTTTGGCAATCAGCCCCAGCATTTT
NA	TRBD2	TRBV28	TRBJ2-2	CASTPGGAGNFPGELFF	TGTGCCAGCACCCCGGGGGGGGCAGGGAATTTTCCCGGGGAGCTGTTTTTT
NA	TRBD2	TRBV5-1	TRBJ2-7	CASSLGGLLVSEQYF	TGCGCCAGCAGCTTGGGGGGACTACTAGTCTCCGAGCAGTACTTC